This TCR beta chain was profiled in a study of T-cell memory formation after mild COVID-19. Study-level results: Researchers found some responding clones in pre-infection memory, a sign that cross-reactive memory joined. Unconfirmed was the SARS-CoV-2 specificity of second-wave clones that peaked on day 37. Contracting clones localized mainly to CM and EM when CD4+ and mainly to EMRA when CD8+.

Employing constant-segment primers, 5'RACE generated TCR alpha and TCR beta cDNA libraries bearing sample barcodes and UMIs. TCRdb analysed the 5' RACE reads with MiXCR anew, one entry per CDR3 protein. The data hold around 190,000 distinct CDR3 sequences, with approximately 18% observed a single time. This CDR3 contains 13 residues. Germline CDR1 and CDR2: SGHRS and YFSETQ. V was shortened by 9 bases and J by 7 bases, with 14 bases between the two germline ends. For this clonotype: Its antigen is as yet unknown.

Sequencing was performed on PBMCs or a T cell subset sorted from them (not recorded which). V and J are TRBV5-1 and TRBJ1-6; tentative D call: TRBD1 (5 bases). The clonotype comes from a man aged 18 to 30 who had mild COVID-19 (a few samples of this study predate the infection). Cell type and time point are not known. The CDR3 DNA sequence: TGCGCCACGGCGGGGGATTACAATTCACCCCTCCACTTT. Protein sequence: CATAGDYNSPLHF.